This TCR beta chain was observed in a study of T cell responses to AZD1222 COVID-19 vaccine. In regard to this clone: Its antigen is undetermined.

The study's findings and limits: Among spike-specific TCRs, nearly half reportedly target unmutated variant regions. Only a handful of people who got AZD1222 tested seropositive at baseline.

Germline V CDR1 and CDR2: SGHNT, YYREEE (reference sequence). The V gene end was trimmed by 4 bases and the J gene end by 1 base; junction bases not matched to a gene: 11. The CDR3 is made up of 17 amino acids. Libraries were prepared by immunoSEQ multiplex PCR; TCRdb keeps only in-frame clonotypes and omits some of them. This sample yields more than 80,000 clones, of which approximately 85% are seen a single time; 9% to 14% belongs to the top ten. The chain combines TRBV5-4 with TRBJ2-3, with 8 positions matching TRBD2. The origin of this receptor is an adult who received the AZD1222 COVID-19 vaccine. Sequences were derived from peripheral blood, sampled 28 days after the second AZD1222 dose. The CDR3 sequence: CASSPGGSRGGTDTQYF. As DNA, the CDR3 is TGTGCCAGCAGCCCCGGCGGGTCGCGGGGGGGCACAGATACGCAGTATTTT.